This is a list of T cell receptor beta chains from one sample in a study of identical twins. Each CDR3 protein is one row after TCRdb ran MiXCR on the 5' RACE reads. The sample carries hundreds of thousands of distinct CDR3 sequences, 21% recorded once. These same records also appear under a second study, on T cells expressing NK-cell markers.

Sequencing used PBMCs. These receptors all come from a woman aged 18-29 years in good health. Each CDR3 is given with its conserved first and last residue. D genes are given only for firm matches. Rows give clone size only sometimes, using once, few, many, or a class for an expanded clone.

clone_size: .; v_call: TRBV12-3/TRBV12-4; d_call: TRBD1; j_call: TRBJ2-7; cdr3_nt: TGTGCCAGCAGTGGACTGAACAGGGGTAGGTCCTACGAGCAGTACTTC; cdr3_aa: CASSGLNRGRSYEQYF
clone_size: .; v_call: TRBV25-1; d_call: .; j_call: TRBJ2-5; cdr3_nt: TGTGCCAGCAGAAGGGGGGCTGTGGAGACCCAGTACTTC; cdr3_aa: CASRRGAVETQYF
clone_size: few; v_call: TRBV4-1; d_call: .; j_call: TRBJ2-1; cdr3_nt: TGCGCCAGCAGCCGGGACCCGAGTAACAATGAGCAGTTCTTC; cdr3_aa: CASSRDPSNNEQFF
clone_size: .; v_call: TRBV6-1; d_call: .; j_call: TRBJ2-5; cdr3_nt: TGTGCCAGCAGTGAAGCCCGGAATACCCCAGGGACCCAGTACTTC; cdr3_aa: CASSEARNTPGTQYF
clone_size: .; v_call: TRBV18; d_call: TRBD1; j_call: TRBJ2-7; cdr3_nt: TGTGCCAGCTCACGCCGGGACAGGGGGCAGTACGAGCAGTACTTC; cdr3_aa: CASSRRDRGQYEQYF
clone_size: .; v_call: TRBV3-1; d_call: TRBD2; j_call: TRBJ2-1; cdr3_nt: TGTGCCAGCTGCCACTCCGGGGGGGGTTACAATGAGCAGTTCTTC; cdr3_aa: CASCHSGGGYNEQFF
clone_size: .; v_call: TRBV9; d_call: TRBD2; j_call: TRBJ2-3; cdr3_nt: TGTGCCAGCAGCTCCCGACTAGCGGGGGCAGATACGCAGTATTTT; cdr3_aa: CASSSRLAGADTQYF
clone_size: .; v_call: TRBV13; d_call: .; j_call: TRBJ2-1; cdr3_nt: TGTGCCAGCAGCCCCAGGACTATCCTAGCGCGTTACAATGAGCAGTTCTTC; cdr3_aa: CASSPRTILARYNEQFF
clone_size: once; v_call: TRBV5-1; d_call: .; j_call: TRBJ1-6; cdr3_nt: TGCGCCAGCAGCTTGAGCGGGACGGATAATTCACCCCTCCACTTT; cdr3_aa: CASSLSGTDNSPLHF
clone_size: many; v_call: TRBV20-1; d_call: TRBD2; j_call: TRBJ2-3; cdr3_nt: TGCAGTGCTAGGGGGACTAGCGCAGATACGCAGTATTTT; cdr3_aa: CSARGTSADTQYF
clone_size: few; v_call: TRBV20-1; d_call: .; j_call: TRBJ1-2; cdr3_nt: TGCAGTGCAGAGAGAAACTATGGCTACACCTTC; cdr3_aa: CSAERNYGYTF
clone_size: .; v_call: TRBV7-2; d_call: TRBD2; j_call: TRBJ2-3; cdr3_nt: TGTGCCAGCAGCCGGACTAGCGGGAGCCCCGCAGATACGCAGTATTTT; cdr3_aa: CASSRTSGSPADTQYF
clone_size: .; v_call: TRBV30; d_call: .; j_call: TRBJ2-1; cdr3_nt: TGTGCCCGGGGAGGTAGGATACGGGCCGCCACCCATGAGCAGTTCTTC; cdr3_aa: CARGGRIRAATHEQFF
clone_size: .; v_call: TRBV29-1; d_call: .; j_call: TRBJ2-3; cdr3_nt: TGCAGCGTTGAAAGAGCGGGTGAGGGAGATACGCAGTATTTT; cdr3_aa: CSVERAGEGDTQYF
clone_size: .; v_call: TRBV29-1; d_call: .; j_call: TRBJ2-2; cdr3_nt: TGCAGCGCTGAAACTGGACAGCACACCGGGGAGCTGTTTTTT; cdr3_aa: CSAETGQHTGELFF
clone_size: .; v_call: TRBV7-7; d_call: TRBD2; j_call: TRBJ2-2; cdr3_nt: TGTGCCAGCAGCTTCGGGGGGACTTACACCGGGGAGCTGTTTTTT; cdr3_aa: CASSFGGTYTGELFF
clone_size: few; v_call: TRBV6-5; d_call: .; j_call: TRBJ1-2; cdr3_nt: TGTGCCAGCAGTTACTCCGGACGGAGCTATGGCTACACCTTC; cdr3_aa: CASSYSGRSYGYTF
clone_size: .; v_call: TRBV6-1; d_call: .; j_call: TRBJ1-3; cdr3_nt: TGTGCCAGCAGCTCCGCTACGGGACGAAGAAACACCATATATTTT; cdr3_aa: CASSSATGRRNTIYF
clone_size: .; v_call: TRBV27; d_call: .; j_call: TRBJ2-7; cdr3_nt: TGTGCCAGCAGTTTAAGGGGAGCACAGTACGAGCAGTACTTC; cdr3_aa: CASSLRGAQYEQYF
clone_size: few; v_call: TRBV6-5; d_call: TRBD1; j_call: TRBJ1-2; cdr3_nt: TGTGCCAGCAGTTCGAGGACAGGGTTGATCTATGGCTACACCTTC; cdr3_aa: CASSSRTGLIYGYTF
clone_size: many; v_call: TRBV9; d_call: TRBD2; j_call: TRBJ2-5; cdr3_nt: TGTGCCAGCAGCGTAGATAAGGGACTAGCGTCTTTAGAGACCCAGTACTTC; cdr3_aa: CASSVDKGLASLETQYF
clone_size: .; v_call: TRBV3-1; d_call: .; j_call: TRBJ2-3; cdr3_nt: TGTGCCAGCAGCCAACAGTTGGCAGATACGCAGTATTTT; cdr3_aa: CASSQQLADTQYF
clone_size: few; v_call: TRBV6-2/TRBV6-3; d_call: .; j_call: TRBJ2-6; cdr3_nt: TGTGCCAGCAGCCGAAATCCCCCCGCTAGCGCGAGCTCTGGGGCCAACGTCCTGACTTTC; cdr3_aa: CASSRNPPASASSGANVLTF
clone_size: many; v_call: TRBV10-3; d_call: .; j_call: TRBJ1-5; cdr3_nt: TGTGCCATCAGTGAGCGAGGCTGGACGGCCGACAATCAGCCCCAGCATTTT; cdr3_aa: CAISERGWTADNQPQHF
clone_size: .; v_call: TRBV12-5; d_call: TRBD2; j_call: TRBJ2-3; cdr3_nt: TGTGCTAGTGGTACCGGGGGGGTTGGTCCAGATACGCAGTATTTT; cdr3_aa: CASGTGGVGPDTQYF
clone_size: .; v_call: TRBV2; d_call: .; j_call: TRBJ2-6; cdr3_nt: TGTACCTGCAGTGAAGGACAGTTCCTCCTCTCTGGGGCCAACGTCCTGACTTTC; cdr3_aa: CTCSEGQFLLSGANVLTF
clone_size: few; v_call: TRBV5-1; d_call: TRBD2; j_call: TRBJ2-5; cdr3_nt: TGCGCCAGCAGCCCCTATGAGCGGGGGGGCCGAGAGACCCAGTACTTC; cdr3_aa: CASSPYERGGRETQYF
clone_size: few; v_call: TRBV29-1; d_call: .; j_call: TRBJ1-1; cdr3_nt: TGCAGCGTGGGACACCACACTGAAGCTTTCTTT; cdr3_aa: CSVGHHTEAFF
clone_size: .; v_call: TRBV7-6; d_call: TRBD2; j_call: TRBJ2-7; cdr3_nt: TGTGCCAGCAGTTCGACTAGCGGGAGGTCGGACAGCTACGAGCAGTACTTC; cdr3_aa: CASSSTSGRSDSYEQYF
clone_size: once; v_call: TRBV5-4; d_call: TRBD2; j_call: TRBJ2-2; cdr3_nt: TGTGCCAGCAGCTCTAGCGGGACTGGGCCCGGGGAGCTGTTTTTT; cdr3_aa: CASSSSGTGPGELFF
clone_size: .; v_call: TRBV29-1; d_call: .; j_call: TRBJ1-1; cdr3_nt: TGCAGCGGCACAAAGACAGGGAACACTGAAGCTTTCTTT; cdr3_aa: CSGTKTGNTEAFF
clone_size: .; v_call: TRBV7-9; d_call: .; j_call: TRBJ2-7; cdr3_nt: TGTGCCAGCAGCCTTTGGGCAGGGATAAATAAAGACGAGCAGTACTTC; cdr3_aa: CASSLWAGINKDEQYF
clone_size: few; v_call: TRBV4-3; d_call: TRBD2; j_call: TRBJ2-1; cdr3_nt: TGCGCCAGCAGCCGCTATACTAGCGGGAACGGCTACAATGAGCAGTTCTTC; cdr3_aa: CASSRYTSGNGYNEQFF
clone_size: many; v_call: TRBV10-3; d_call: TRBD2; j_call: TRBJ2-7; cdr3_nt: TGTGCCATCAGTGAGGGGACTAGCGGAGCCTACGAGCAGTACTTC; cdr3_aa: CAISEGTSGAYEQYF
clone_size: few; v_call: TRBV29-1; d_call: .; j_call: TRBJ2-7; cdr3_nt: TGCAGCGTAGCTGATAATTGGGGAGTCGTGTTCGAGCAGTACTTC; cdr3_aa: CSVADNWGVVFEQYF
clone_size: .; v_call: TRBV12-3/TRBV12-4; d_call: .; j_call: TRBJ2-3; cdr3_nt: TGTGCCAGCAGCCTCGTTTCCCCCACAGATACGCAGTATTTT; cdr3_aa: CASSLVSPTDTQYF
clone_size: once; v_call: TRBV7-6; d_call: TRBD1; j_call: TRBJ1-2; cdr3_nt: TGTGCCAGCAGCGGGGGACAGGTTGGCGGCTACACCTTC; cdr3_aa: CASSGGQVGGYTF
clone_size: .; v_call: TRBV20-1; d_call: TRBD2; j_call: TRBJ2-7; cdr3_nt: TGCAGTGTCAAGGGGGCGACTAGCGGGGGCTACGAGCAGTACTTC; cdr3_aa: CSVKGATSGGYEQYF
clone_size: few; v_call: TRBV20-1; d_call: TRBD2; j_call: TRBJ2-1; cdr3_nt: TGCAGTGCTAGTAGGAGACTAGCGGGAGGACCCTACAATGAGCAGTTCTTC; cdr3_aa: CSASRRLAGGPYNEQFF
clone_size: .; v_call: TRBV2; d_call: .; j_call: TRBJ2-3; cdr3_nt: TGTGCCAGCAGTGAAGTGGACAGTACAGATACGCAGTATTTT; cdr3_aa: CASSEVDSTDTQYF
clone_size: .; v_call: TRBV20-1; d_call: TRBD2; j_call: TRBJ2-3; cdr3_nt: TGCAGTGCCGAGGGTCCTAGCGGGAGGTCGGATACGCAGTATTTT; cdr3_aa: CSAEGPSGRSDTQYF
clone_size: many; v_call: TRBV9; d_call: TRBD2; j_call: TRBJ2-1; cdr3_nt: TGTGCCAGTAATTGGTTGGGGACTAGCGCATACAATGAGCAGTTCTTC; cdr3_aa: CASNWLGTSAYNEQFF
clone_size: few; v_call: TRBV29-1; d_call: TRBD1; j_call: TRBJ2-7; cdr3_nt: TGCAGCGTTGGAAGTGGCGTCAGGGGGCACGAGCAGTACTTC; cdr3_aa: CSVGSGVRGHEQYF
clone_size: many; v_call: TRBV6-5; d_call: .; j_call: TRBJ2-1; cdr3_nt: TGTGCCAGCAGTTTCACGTCCTTCCACAATGAGCAGTTCTTC; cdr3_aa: CASSFTSFHNEQFF
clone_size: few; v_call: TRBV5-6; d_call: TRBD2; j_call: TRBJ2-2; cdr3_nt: TGTGCCAGCAGAGCGGGAAACACCGGGGAGCTGTTTTTT; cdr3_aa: CASRAGNTGELFF
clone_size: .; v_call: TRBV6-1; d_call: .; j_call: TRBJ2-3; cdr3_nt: TGTGCCACCCAGACACCGACCTCCACGGATACGCAGTATTTT; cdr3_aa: CATQTPTSTDTQYF
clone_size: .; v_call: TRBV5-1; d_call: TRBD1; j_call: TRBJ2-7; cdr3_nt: TGCGCCAGCAGCTCCGCTGGACAGGCCCAATACGAGCAGTACTTC; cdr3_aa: CASSSAGQAQYEQYF
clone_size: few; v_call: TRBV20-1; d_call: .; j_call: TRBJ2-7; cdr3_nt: TGCAGTGGAGCGGCCCTCGGGGAGCAGTACTTC; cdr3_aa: CSGAALGEQYF
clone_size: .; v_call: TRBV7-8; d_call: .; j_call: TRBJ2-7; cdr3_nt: TGTGCCAGCAGCTTAGAAGGACGGAACGAGCAGTACTTC; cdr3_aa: CASSLEGRNEQYF
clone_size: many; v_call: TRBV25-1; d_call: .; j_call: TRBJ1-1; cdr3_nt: TGTGCCAGCAGTGTACAGGAGAACACTGAAGCTTTCTTT; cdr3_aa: CASSVQENTEAFF
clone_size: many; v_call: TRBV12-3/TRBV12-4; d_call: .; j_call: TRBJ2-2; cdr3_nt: TGTGCCAGCAGTTTAGTCGCCACCGGGGAGCTGTTTTTT; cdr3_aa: CASSLVATGELFF
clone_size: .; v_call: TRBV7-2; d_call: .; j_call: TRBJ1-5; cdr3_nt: TGTGCCAGCAGCTTAGTATACGGGGGGCCCCAGCATTTT; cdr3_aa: CASSLVYGGPQHF
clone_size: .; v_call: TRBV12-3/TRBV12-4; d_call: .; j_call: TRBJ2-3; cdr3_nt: TGTGCCAGCAGTTTAGCCGGGGACCTAGATACGCAGTATTTT; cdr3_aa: CASSLAGDLDTQYF